Each of the 21 T cell receptor beta chains below was sequenced from the same sample in a study of T cells in Graves' hyperthyroidism and ophthalmopathy. RNA transcripts provided the source from which TCR beta CDR3 regions were amplified. The HTBI primer set was used in a first-round RT-PCR of the TCR CDR3. TCRdb re-called the multiplex PCR reads through MiXCR, storing one row per CDR3 protein. Here the sample spans under 250,000 distinct CDR3 sequences, about a sixth being singletons. Sequenced: blood. These receptors were taken from a man aged 45-60 years with Graves' hyperthyroidism.

This clonotype was seen a few times. The chain links TRBV29-1 to TRBJ2-1; tentative D call: TRBD2 (6 bases). From germline, CDR1 is SQVTM and CDR2 ANQGSEA. The CDR3 loop spans 15 amino acids. V lost 3 bases and J lost 4, with 16 bases in between. Here the CDR3 reads CSVDLSGPHYNEQFF. The DNA of the CDR3 is TGCAGCGTTGATCTTAGCGGACCCCATTACAATGAGCAGTTCTTC.

This clonotype was picked up many times. J is TRBJ2-5 and V is TRBV29-1; possibly TRBD1 for D (7 bases). In germline, CDR1 is SQVTM, CDR2 ANQGSEA. This CDR3 region has 13 residues. CDR3 coding DNA: TGCAGTGCTCGGCCAGGGGGGAAAGAGACCCAGTACTTC. Translating it yields CSARPGGKETQYF.

This clonotype was seen ten or more times. V usage is TRBV7-9 and J usage is TRBJ2-7; 7 bases are shared with TRBD2. Germline V gene lookup returns CDR1 SEHNR and CDR2 FQNEAQ (reference sequence). The trim removed 0 bases at V and 5 bases at J, leaving 4 bases unmatched. The CDR3 loop spans 14 amino acids. The CDR3 sequence is CASSLARGWDEQYF. In nucleotides, the CDR3 is TGTGCCAGCAGCTTAGCGCGGGGGTGGGACGAGCAGTACTTC.

The chain joins TRBV11-3 to TRBJ2-7; D possibly uses TRBD1 or TRBD2 (5 bases each). The CDR3 has 14 residues. V dropped 8 bases and J dropped 2 bases, with 16 bases sitting between them. Germline CDR1 and CDR2: SGHNT and YENEEA. Written as DNA, the CDR3 is TGTGCCAGCGTTACCGGGACCCCGCCCTACGAGCAGTACTTC. Encoded protein: CASVTGTPPYEQYF.

This clonotype came up many times. V usage is TRBV7-9 and J usage is TRBJ2-7, with TRBD1 identical over 8 bases. There are 16 residues in the CDR3. Germline assignment: CDR1 SEHNR and CDR2 FQNEAQ (reference sequence). V was clipped by 4 bases and J by 7 bases; unmatched bases: 15. DNA for the CDR3: TGTGCCAGCAGCTCAACAGGGGGAAGGGTAGCAGCAGAGCAGTACTTC. Amino acids: CASSSTGGRVAAEQYF.

The DNA of the CDR3 is TGTGCCAGCAGCGGAGGGACAGCTACGAGGTATGGCTACACCTTC. Translation: CASSGGTATRYGYTF. This chain connects TRBV7-9 to TRBJ1-2, with 7 bases identical to TRBD1. Germline assignment: CDR1 SEHNR and CDR2 FQNEAQ (reference sequence). V shed 5 bases, J shed 5 bases, and the junction held 11 bases outside the gene matches. CDR3 size: 15 residues.

This clonotype has at least ten counts. This rearrangement joins TRBV12-3 or TRBV12-4 to TRBJ2-2; D is possibly TRBD2 (6 bases). This CDR3 is built from 16 residues. The ends were cut back, 3 bases at V and 1 base at J, with 12 bases in the middle. For the CDR3, the DNA is TGTGCCAGCAGTTTCGGGGTCGGGGGGAACACCGGGGAGCTGTTTTTT. Translated, it gives CASSFGVGGNTGELFF.

This clonotype was seen more than once but under ten times. The J gene is TRBJ2-1, the V gene TRBV10-3; the match to TRBD1 covers 9 bases. V lost 2 bases, J lost 7 bases, and 12 bases stayed unmatched. Germline V gene lookup returns CDR1 ENHRY and CDR2 SYGVKD. The CDR3 spans 17 residues. CDR3 sequence (DNA): TGTGCCATCAGTGAGGAACTCGGGACAGGGAGTAAAAATGAGCAGTTCTTC. It translates to CAISEELGTGSKNEQFF.

This clonotype was picked up many times. The chain links TRBV7-2 to TRBJ2-7; perhaps TRBD1 as D (7 bases). Germline V CDR1 and CDR2: SGHTA, FQGNSA. Trimming took 2 bases from V and 0 from J, leaving 17 bases between them. This CDR3 has 17 amino acids. In DNA, the CDR3 is TGTGCCAGCAGCTTATTGGAGGGGGCAGCCCCCTCCTACGAGCAGTACTTC. Translated: CASSLLEGAAPSYEQYF.

V gene TRBV2 combines with J gene TRBJ1-5, with TRBD1 matching 10 bases. The CDR3 length is 15 residues. Trimming at V came to 3 bases and at J to 4 bases, leaving 3 bases not matched to a gene. The V gene's germline CDR1 is SNHLY and CDR2 FYNNEI. The CDR3 nucleotides are TGTGCCAGCAGTGATGGGACAGGGGCAAATCAGCCCCAGCATTTT. As protein: CASSDGTGANQPQHF.

This clonotype was seen many times. The CDR3 loop reads CASSLVLGRDEQFF. CDR3 DNA sequence: TGTGCCAGCAGCTTAGTGTTGGGCCGGGATGAGCAGTTCTTC. This chain connects TRBV11-2 to TRBJ2-1; D is unresolved. This CDR3 is built from 14 residues. Germline lookup yields CDR1 SGHAT and CDR2 FQNNGV. Trimming shortened V by 1 base and J by 8 bases, and 12 bases separated the two germline ends.

This clonotype was observed many times. V usage is TRBV12-3 or TRBV12-4 and J usage is TRBJ2-3; 11 bases map to TRBD2. This CDR3 region has 15 residues. The ends lost 5 bases at V and 5 bases at J; junction bases unmatched: 6. The CDR3, as DNA: TGTGCCAGCAGTATACTAGCGGGAGATATAGATACGCAGTATTTT. Translating it yields CASSILAGDIDTQYF.

This clonotype was picked up many times. V usage is TRBV27 and J usage is TRBJ2-7; 7 nucleotides match TRBD1. Trimming removed 6 bases from V and 3 bases from J; junction bases left unmatched: 8. This CDR3 contains 14 residues. Germline loops: CDR1 MNHEY, CDR2 SMNVEV (reference sequence). The CDR3 nucleotides read TGTGCCAGCAGGCGCGACAGGGATCACTACGAGCAGTACTTC. Its protein product is CASRRDRDHYEQYF.

V and J are TRBV7-2 and TRBJ2-3; D gene uncertain. The germline V gene encodes CDR1 SGHTA and CDR2 FQGNSA. The CDR3 runs 14 residues. Trimming stripped 6 bases from V and 0 bases from J, with 10 bases between. In nucleotides, the CDR3 is TGTGCCAGCAGTTTTACTTCTAGCACAGATACGCAGTATTTT. Its translation: CASSFTSSTDTQYF. The variable domain in full, with the rest retrieved from reference TRBV7-2 and TRBJ2-3, is GAGVSQSPSNKVTEKGKDVELRCDPISGHTALYWYRQSLGQGLEFLIYFQGNSAPDKSGLPSDRFSAERTGGSVSTLTIQRTQQEDSAVYLCASSFTSSTDTQYFGPGTRLTVL.

The chain combines TRBV24-1 with TRBJ2-3; D assignment may be TRBD1 or TRBD2 (8 bases each). CDR1 is KGHDR, CDR2 SFDVKD, per germline. Trimming shortened V by 3 bases and J by 6 bases, and 30 bases separated the two germline ends. The CDR3 is 20 amino acids. CDR3 coding DNA: TGTGCCACCAGTGATCCCCCAGGGCGTAGCGGGACCCAGGGGGCTGATACGCAGTATTTT. Its protein is CATSDPPGRSGTQGADTQYF.

There are many counts of this clonotype. The chain combines TRBV9 with TRBJ2-3; 9 positions match TRBD2. Germline CDR1 and CDR2: SGDLS and YYNGEE. The CDR3 is 15 amino acids. V trimming: 3 bases; J trimming: 5 bases; junction bases outside the gene matches: 7. The CDR3 region has the DNA TGTGCCAGCAGCGCCAGCGGGAGGATCGAAGATACGCAGTATTTT. Residues: CASSASGRIEDTQYF.

This clonotype was picked up many times. J is TRBJ2-5 and V is TRBV6-2 or TRBV6-3; 10 bases match TRBD2. The CDR3 is made up of 15 amino acids. The V segment lost 6 bases and the J segment 2 bases; nucleotides outside the gene matches: 6. The germline gives CDR1 MNHEY, CDR2 SVGEGT. CDR3 bases: TGTGCCAGCAGGAGACTAGCGGGCCAACAAGAGACCCAGTACTTC. Amino acids: CASRRLAGQQETQYF.

This clonotype came up a few times. This chain joins TRBV6-1 and TRBJ2-7, with TRBD1 matching 8 bases. The V segment lost 6 bases and the J segment 7 bases; nucleotides outside the gene matches: 14. The CDR3 loop spans 15 amino acids. Germline V gene data show CDR1 as MNHNS and CDR2 as SASEGT. The CDR3 coding sequence is TGTGCCAGCAGATGGACCGGGACAGGAGGGGGGGAGCAGTACTTC. Encoded protein: CASRWTGTGGGEQYF.

Many counts were recorded for this clonotype. This rearrangement joins TRBV16 to TRBJ2-7; 10 bases are a match to TRBD2. The junction had 6 bases not matched to a gene; V was cut back by 1 base and J by 3 bases. The CDR3 loop spans 16 amino acids. The V gene's germline CDR1 is KGHSY and CDR2 FQNENV. CDR3 in amino acids: CASSQFTSGNHYEQYF. The CDR3 DNA is TGTGCCAGCAGCCAATTTACTAGCGGGAACCACTACGAGCAGTACTTC.

This clonotype occurred many times. This chain links TRBV28 with TRBJ2-7, with 8 bases fitting TRBD2. Germline lookup yields CDR1 MDHEN and CDR2 SYDVKM. This CDR3 region has 12 residues. The ends lost 5 bases at V and 6 bases at J; junction bases unmatched: 3. The CDR3 here is CASSTGGTEQYF. CDR3 nucleotides: TGTGCCAGCAGTACGGGGGGGACCGAGCAGTACTTC.

There are a few counts of this clonotype. This chain uses TRBV5-1 with TRBJ2-3; 7 positions agree with TRBD1. This CDR3 has 17 residues. CDR1 and CDR2 from the germline V gene are SGHRS and YFSETQ. V dropped 3 bases and J dropped 4; count of bases not matched to a gene: 14. This CDR3 is CASSSGVGDRASDTQYF. The CDR3 DNA reads TGCGCCAGCAGCTCCGGGGTTGGAGACAGGGCGTCAGATACGCAGTATTTT.